This T cell receptor (beta chain) was sequenced for a study of cytomegalovirus exposure and HLA in healthy donors. Whole-study results and caveats: It was taken for granted in presence/absence analyses that sequencing depth across donors was roughly uniform. Follow-up analysis seemed to connect common viral pathogens with several of the most significant clusters identified. CMV serostatus was the sole immune exposure information available.

PCR was performed using 60 Vbeta and 13 Jbeta primers. Original processing methods: A later analysis counted around 80 million unique TCR beta chains, around 10 million shared. Clones were read by immunoSEQ multiplex PCR, and TCRdb kept only the in-frame ones, dropping some. That table gives V, J and clone size, and the DNA gave D and trimming. This sample yields over 250,000 clones, of which 75% to 90% are seen a single time; approximately 4.3% belongs to the top ten. This CDR3 has 14 residues. Trimming took off 3 bases at V and 0 bases at J, with 9 bases between the two ends. Germline V gene lookup returns CDR1 KGHSH and CDR2 LQKENI. In this sample, this clone turned up a few times. The antigen is undetermined. Other DNA sequences in the same sample also yield this CDR3.

V usage is TRBV18 and J usage is TRBJ2-7; D is perhaps TRBD2 (6 bases). The sample was PBMCs. The receptor was isolated from a man aged 35-49 years in good health and CMV-seropositive. The CDR3 is CASSPAGNSYEQYF. The CDR3 coding sequence is TGTGCCAGCTCACCTGCGGGGAACTCCTACGAGCAGTACTTC.